This T cell receptor (beta chain) was recorded in a study of blood T cell repertoires in COVID-19. This CDR3 has 14 residues. Germline CDR1 and CDR2: PRHDT and FYEKMQ (reference sequence). Germline trimming cut 5 bases from V and 6 bases from J; bases unmatched to any gene: 6. Per the original data handling: From reference gene primer amplification, estimates of nucleated cell counts were derived. Repertoires were generated with immunoSEQ multiplex PCR, while TCRdb's copy carries only in-frame clones and drops some. That table furnishes V, J and clone size, whereas the DNA furnished D and trimming. The table records roughly 120,000 clones, around 90% of them present only once.

The sample taken for sequencing was peripheral blood. V gene TRBV13 combines with J gene TRBJ1-1; 10 bases fit TRBD1. The sequence derives from a man aged 55 to 69 with COVID-19, enrolled during active disease. The CDR3 protein is CASSPTDRGPEAFF. The CDR3 nucleotides are TGTGCCAGCAGCCCTACCGACAGGGGGCCTGAAGCTTTCTTT.